These T cell receptor beta chains were read from a single sample in a study of blood T cells in healthy people across ages. TCRdb passed the 5' RACE reads through MiXCR, listing each CDR3 protein once. Of 700,000 to 850,000 distinct CDR3 sequences in the sample, 53% are singletons; the top ten hold around 40%. What was sequenced was blood. These receptors all come from an elderly man in good health. Both conserved end residues are part of each CDR3.

V gene	CDR3 protein
TRBV25-1	CASGTSGSGRDAYF
TRBV5-6	CASWDRMLRSPLHF
TRBV2	CASRARASRTQYF
TRBV6-5	CASRVAIGWDEQYF
TRBV12-3/TRBV12-4	CASSPGTQGTDTQYF
TRBV7-2	CASSSQGAPTEAFF
TRBV27	CARPSCWSGETQYF
TRBV20-1	CSPRSSVYNEQFF
TRBV5-1	CASSSSGSFIDEQFF
TRBV2	CASSPPGGGHGKLFF
TRBV5-1	CASKVGQSSYNEQFF
TRBV20-1	CSARVLGDVSYEQYF
TRBV24-1	CATSRDQYNEQFF
TRBV6-2/TRBV6-3	CATRQGVLVYQPQHF
TRBV11-2	CASSSAPGDSTYEQYF
TRBV25-1	CASSESGFDIQYF
TRBV11-2	CASSLGQGDEQYF